Below are 15 T cell receptor beta chains sequenced from a single sample in a study of regulatory T cells in long-lasting Graves disease. Sequencing libraries for TCR beta were prepared with iRepertoire HTBI primers and Arm-PCR of CDR3 regions. TCRdb reprocessed the multiplex PCR reads with MiXCR, giving one entry per CDR3 protein. Altogether about 470,000 distinct CDR3 sequences are present, 15% being singletons, with the ten largest covering 16%. Sample time point: newly diagnosed GD, antithyroid drugs for less than 3 months. The TCR library was made from RNA extracted from PBMCs. This sample also belongs to another study, concerning T cells in Graves' hyperthyroidism and ophthalmopathy.

Sequencing used peripheral blood mononuclear cells (PBMCs), obtained at new diagnosis, from a patient treated with antithyroid drugs. Every receptor here comes from a woman aged 25-40 years with Graves disease.

This clonotype was observed many times. The V gene is TRBV20-1, the J gene TRBJ2-7, with a possible D match to TRBD2 (5 bases). V gave up 6 bases and J gave up 2 bases, with 11 bases separating them. In germline, CDR1 is DFQATT, CDR2 SNEGSKA (reference sequence). The CDR3 consists of 12 residues. The CDR3 nucleotides are TGCAGTGCGGGAGTCCGGGCCTACGAGCAGTACTTC. Translation: CSAGVRAYEQYF.

This clonotype was found many times. This chain links TRBV15 with TRBJ2-3; 9 bases agree with TRBD2. Germline values: CDR1 LNHNV, CDR2 YYDKDF (reference sequence). The CDR3 spans 16 residues. The J segment lost 4 bases and the V segment lost 0 bases, leaving 5 bases of the junction unmatched. CDR3 loop: CATSRDRGGRADTQYF. CDR3 sequence (DNA): TGTGCCACCAGCAGAGATCGGGGCGGGAGGGCAGATACGCAGTATTTT.

This clonotype has ten or more counts. The chain combines TRBV2 with TRBJ1-2, with D possibly TRBD1 on 6 matching bases. Germline CDR1 is SNHLY and CDR2 is FYNNEI. This CDR3 contains 14 residues. V was pared by 8 bases and J by 2 bases, with 15 bases between. CDR3 residues: CASCRDKPNYGYTF. Written as DNA, the CDR3 is TGTGCCAGCTGCCGGGACAAACCAAACTATGGCTACACCTTC.

Many counts were recorded for this clonotype. This chain connects TRBV11-2 to TRBJ1-1; TRBD1 might be the D (5 bases). There are 12 residues in the CDR3. Trimming shortened V by 5 bases and J by 8 bases, and 12 bases separated the two germline ends. Per germline, CDR1 SGHAT and CDR2 FQNNGV. CDR3 sequence reads: CASSDSISEAFF. CDR3 nucleotides: TGTGCCAGCAGCGACAGCATTTCAGAAGCTTTCTTT.

The chain links TRBV19 to TRBJ1-2; no definite D call. The V and J ends lost 0 bases and 3 bases respectively, with 2 bases between them. The CDR3 contains 12 residues. CDR1 and CDR2 from the germline V gene are LNHDA and SQIVND (reference sequence). The chain's CDR3 is CASSIEYYGYTF. The CDR3 DNA follows: TGTGCCAGTAGTATAGAATACTATGGCTACACCTTC. Variable domain in full (rest from reference TRBV19 and TRBJ1-2): DGGITQSPKYLFRKEGQNVTLSCEQNLNHDAMYWYRQDPGQGLRLIYYSQIVNDFQKGDIAEGYSVSREKKESFPLTVTSAQKNPTAFYLCASSIEYYGYTFGSGTRLTVV.

This clonotype has a count of ten or more. V and J are TRBV2 and TRBJ1-2; D is unclear. Trimming removed 6 bases from V and 3 bases from J, with 11 bases in between. Germline V CDR1 and CDR2: SNHLY, FYNNEI. The CDR3 is 13 residues long. The CDR3 DNA follows: TGTGCCAGCAGGCCCCAGGTGGACTATGGCTACACCTTC. Translated: CASRPQVDYGYTF.

This clonotype was seen repeatedly, ten times or more. DNA for the CDR3: TGTGCCAGCAGCTTTGGGACTAGCGGGGCCTACGAGCAGTACTTC. Protein product: CASSFGTSGAYEQYF. This rearrangement joins TRBV5-5 to TRBJ2-7; 13 positions match TRBD2. The length of the CDR3 is 15 residues. V lost 2 bases, J lost 2 bases, and 1 base stayed unmatched. Germline V gives CDR1 SGHKS, CDR2 YYEKEE (reference sequence). The full variable domain, in which reference TRBV5-5 and TRBJ2-7 provide the parts outside the CDR3, is DAGVTQSPTHLIKTRGQQVTLRCSPISGHKSVSWYQQVLGQGPQFIFQYYEKEERGRGNFPDRFSARQFPNYSSELNVNALLLGDSALYLCASSFGTSGAYEQYFGPGTRLTVT.

This clonotype was seen only once. The final CDR3 position lacks the conserved phenylalanine or tryptophan, pointing to a likely read error. V gene TRBV15 combines with J gene TRBJ1-1; a weak D match, TRBD1 (5 bases). CDR3 size: 16 residues. CDR1 is LNHNV and CDR2 is YYDKDF in the germline V gene (reference sequence). Trimming cost V 2 bases and J 0 bases, with 13 bases left between them. The CDR3: CATSRRQQVMNTEAFS. Here the CDR3 DNA reads TGTGCCACCAGCAGACGCCAACAGGTCATGAACACTGAAGCTTTCTCT.

Points on this clonotype: Given a much more abundant clone one base away, this may be a read error. CDR3 in amino acids: CASGLLGNNSPLHF. DNA for the CDR3: TGTGCCAGCGGCTTACTGGGGAACAATTCACCCCTCCACTTT. This chain uses TRBV11-3 with TRBJ1-6, with unresolved D. Germline CDR1 reads SGHNT; CDR2 reads YENEEA. The CDR3 is made up of 14 amino acids.

This sequence joins TRBV6-2 or TRBV6-3 and TRBJ2-3; D unresolved. This CDR3 region has 14 residues. The V end was cut by 5 bases, the J end by 0 bases, with 9 bases between. Per the germline V gene, CDR1 is MNHEY and CDR2 is SVGEGT. The CDR3 sequence is CASSHFQSTDTQYF. The DNA of the CDR3 is TGTGCCAGCAGTCACTTCCAGAGCACAGATACGCAGTATTTT.

This clonotype was picked up many times. V gene TRBV30 combines with J gene TRBJ1-1, with no clear D. Germline values: CDR1 GTSNPN, CDR2 SVGIG (reference sequence). The V end was cut by 4 bases, the J end by 8 bases, with 14 bases between. This CDR3 contains 12 residues. CDR3: CAWTSPSFEAFF. The CDR3 region has the DNA TGTGCCTGGACTTCACCTAGTTTCGAAGCTTTCTTT.

The genes are TRBV20-1 and TRBJ1-5; a possible D gene is TRBD1 (5 bases). This CDR3 spans 16 amino acids. Per germline, CDR1 DFQATT and CDR2 SNEGSKA (reference sequence). Deletions cut 6 bases from V and 0 bases from J, with 18 bases between. The CDR3 spells CSARGSKRNSNQPQHF. The CDR3 coding sequence is TGCAGTGCGAGGGGTTCCAAGAGAAATAGCAATCAGCCCCAGCATTTT.

In this sample, this clonotype turned up a few times. The CDR3 spells CASSQWVSGDTQYF. CDR3 nucleotides: TGTGCCAGCAGCCAATGGGTTTCGGGAGATACGCAGTATTTT. The chain joins TRBV3-1 to TRBJ2-3, with unresolved D. Trimming removed 2 bases from V and 5 bases from J, with 11 bases in between. This CDR3 contains 14 residues. Germline loops: CDR1 LGHDT, CDR2 YNNKEL (reference sequence).

This clonotype was found a few times. This sequence joins TRBV12-3 or TRBV12-4 and TRBJ1-1; D is uncertain. There are 12 residues in the CDR3. The ends were cut back, 11 bases at V and 2 bases at J, with 12 bases in the middle. The CDR3: CALSRLNTEAFF. CDR3 DNA sequence: TGTGCCCTCAGTAGGCTAAACACTGAAGCTTTCTTT.

CDR3 coding DNA: TGTGCCTGGAATCTGGGAGGTCCGGGGGCCGAGGAGACCCAGTACTTC. Protein: CAWNLGGPGAEETQYF. This chain connects TRBV30 to TRBJ2-1, with D perhaps being TRBD1 or TRBD2 (6 bases each). The DNA end is more similar to TRBJ2-5, so the J call may be wrong. This CDR3 has 16 residues. The germline V gene encodes CDR1 GTSNPN and CDR2 SVGIG (reference sequence).